These 20 T cell receptor beta chains share one sample of origin, sequenced in a study of blood T cell repertoires in COVID-19. The assay was immunoSEQ multiplex PCR, and TCRdb's table has in-frame clones only and misses some. Counted here are hundreds of thousands of clones, roughly 87% occurring once; the ten biggest clones make up approximately 7.6%. The sample was peripheral blood. All receptors derive from a man in his 60s who had recovered from COVID-19.

The rearrangement uses TRBV5-1 and TRBJ1-2; TRBD1 agrees at 12 bases. The junction had 8 bases not matched to a gene; V was cut back by 1 base and J by 7 bases. The CDR3 totals 16 residues. Germline CDR1 is SGHRS and CDR2 is YFSETQ. Written as DNA, the CDR3 is TGCGCCAGCAGCTTGATCTCGGGACAGGGGGCAGGTGGCTACACCTTC. Encoded protein: CASSLISGQGAGGYTF.

The chain links TRBV7-9 to TRBJ2-2; 9 positions agree with TRBD1. Per germline, CDR1 SEHNR and CDR2 FQNEAQ (reference sequence). The CDR3 length is 14 residues. Trimming at V came to 3 bases and at J to 5 bases, leaving 1 base not matched to a gene. The CDR3 loop reads CASSFGTGTGELFF. The CDR3 coding sequence is TGTGCCAGCAGCTTCGGGACAGGGACCGGGGAGCTGTTTTTT.

V is TRBV29-1 and J is TRBJ1-5; D unclear. The length of the CDR3 is 14 residues. V lost 4 bases and J lost 2, with 12 bases in between. The germline gives CDR1 SQVTM, CDR2 ANQGSEA. The CDR3 protein is CSVVTGNGNQPQHF. The CDR3 DNA sequence: TGCAGCGTTGTAACGGGAAACGGCAATCAGCCCCAGCATTTT.

V is TRBV18 and J is TRBJ2-4, with 7 bases that match TRBD1. With V trimmed by 4 bases and J by 7 bases, 10 bases remained unmatched. Germline values: CDR1 KGHSH, CDR2 LQKENI. This CDR3 contains 15 residues. CDR3 nucleotides: TGTGCCAGCTCACTGGGACAGACACGCGGCAACATTCAGTACTTC. It translates to CASSLGQTRGNIQYF.

This clone was seen repeatedly, ten times or more. The same CDR3 arises from other DNA sequences in this sample as well. This chain links TRBV9 with TRBJ1-1; D ambiguous. This CDR3 is 13 amino acids long. Germline V gene data show CDR1 as SGDLS and CDR2 as YYNGEE. V shed 3 bases and J shed 5 bases, with 11 bases lying between them. The CDR3 DNA follows: TGTGCCAGCAGCGCCGATCGGGGAACTGAAGCTTTCTTT. The encoded protein is CASSADRGTEAFF.

This chain's CDR3 is CASSMSWRNNYGYTF. The DNA for the CDR3 is TGTGCCAGTAGTATGTCTTGGCGGAATAACTATGGCTACACCTTC. The gene calls are TRBV19 and TRBJ1-2; D gene ambiguous. CDR1 is LNHDA and CDR2 is SQIVND in the germline V gene (reference sequence). The V gene lost 3 bases and the J gene lost 1 base, with 12 bases spanning the gap. The CDR3 is 15 residues long.

This clone was seen a few times. This chain joins TRBV12-5 and TRBJ1-5; D ambiguous. This CDR3 contains 12 residues. Germline V gene data show CDR1 as LGHNT and CDR2 as FRNRAP. The V gene lost 6 bases and the J gene lost 5 bases, with 8 bases spanning the gap. The CDR3 sequence is CASGPSDQPQHF. The CDR3 DNA is TGTGCTAGTGGCCCTTCTGATCAGCCCCAGCATTTT. Full variable domain (outside the CDR3, taken from reference TRBV12-5 and TRBJ1-5): DARVTQTPRHKVTEMGQEVTMRCQPILGHNTVFWYRQTMMQGLELLAYFRNRAPLDDSGMPKDRFSAEMPDATLATLKIQPSEPRDSAVYFCASGPSDQPQHFGDGTRLSIL.

The chain employs TRBV18 and TRBJ1-2; D not certain. The V and J ends lost 2 bases and 5 bases respectively, with 12 bases between them. There are 14 residues in the CDR3. Germline CDR1 KGHSH, CDR2 LQKENI. CDR3 region: CASSPTSSFYGYTF. CDR3 nucleotides: TGTGCCAGCTCACCAACCTCGAGTTTTTATGGCTACACCTTC.

J is TRBJ2-2 and V is TRBV6-5, with D unresolved. Germline V gene sequence: CDR1 MNHEY, CDR2 SVGAGI. Trimming removed 10 bases from V and 4 bases from J, with 7 bases in between. The CDR3 has 11 amino acids. The CDR3 DNA is TGTGCCACACAACGCACCGGGGAGCTGTTTTTT. The encoded protein is CATQRTGELFF.

This chain connects TRBV4-1 to TRBJ2-7, with 10 bases aligning to TRBD1. Unmatched junction bases numbered 16, after V lost 0 bases and J lost 5 bases. The CDR3 loop spans 19 amino acids. The germline V gene has CDR1 MGHRA and CDR2 YSYEKL. This CDR3 is CASSQEKMMGTGDRHEQYV. DNA for the CDR3: TGCGCCAGCAGCCAAGAAAAGATGATGGGGACAGGGGATAGACACGAGCAGTACGTC.

The chain is built from TRBV19 and TRBJ1-5; a possible D gene is TRBD1 (5 bases). Between the trimmed V and J ends, which lost 5 bases and 1 base, there was a span of 18 bases. Looked up from germline, CDR1 is LNHDA and CDR2 is SQIVND (reference sequence). The CDR3 is 17 amino acids. The chain's CDR3 is CASSRKGLQDSNQPQHF. In nucleotides, the CDR3 is TGTGCCAGTAGTCGAAAGGGACTTCAGGACAGCAATCAGCCCCAGCATTTT.

This chain connects TRBV28 to TRBJ1-1; D is unresolved. V lost 3 bases to trimming and J lost 1 base, with 6 bases between them. This CDR3 region has 13 residues. Germline V CDR1 and CDR2: MDHEN, SYDVKM. CDR3 loop: CASSFRRNTEAFF. The CDR3 DNA reads TGTGCCAGCAGTTTTCGCAGGAACACTGAAGCTTTCTTT.

The CDR3 nucleotides are TGTGCCATATCGCCGGGATCTTATAGCAATCAGCCCCAGCATTTT. Residues: CAISPGSYSNQPQHF. The rearrangement links TRBV6-5 to TRBJ1-5; D gene uncertain. From germline, CDR1 is MNHEY and CDR2 SVGAGI. The CDR3 extends over 15 amino acids. The ends were cut back, 10 bases at V and 0 bases at J, with 16 bases in the middle.

This rearrangement joins TRBV5-1 to TRBJ2-7, with 7 positions matching TRBD1. The junction had 9 bases not matched to a gene; V was cut back by 4 bases and J by 2 bases. The CDR3 has 15 amino acids. Germline lookup yields CDR1 SGHRS and CDR2 YFSETQ. CDR3 loop: CASSLTPTGPYEQYF. The CDR3 coding sequence is TGCGCCAGCAGCCTAACTCCGACAGGGCCCTACGAGCAGTACTTC.

This clone was recorded only once. The chain couples TRBV7-8 to TRBJ1-4; possibly TRBD1 for D (5 bases). CDR1 and CDR2 from the germline V gene are SGHVS and FQNEAQ. The CDR3 is made up of 19 amino acids. V was cut by 2 bases and J by 0 bases, with 19 bases left in between. The CDR3 sequence: CASSLNVLGRVATNEKLFF. CDR3 in DNA: TGTGCCAGCAGCTTAAATGTATTGGGCAGGGTTGCAACTAATGAAAAACTGTTTTTT. Drawing the rest from reference TRBV7-8 and TRBJ1-4, the complete variable domain is GAGVSQSPRYKVAKRGQDVALRCDPISGHVSLFWYQQALGQGPEFLTYFQNEAQLDKSGLPSDRFFAERPEGSVSTLKIQRTQQEDSAVYLCASSLNVLGRVATNEKLFFGSGTQLSVL.

J is TRBJ1-6 and V is TRBV5-1; no firm D call. This CDR3 has 14 residues. The V and J ends lost 4 bases and 1 base respectively, with 6 bases between them. The V gene's germline CDR1 is SGHRS and CDR2 YFSETQ. This CDR3 reads CASSGRSYNSPLHF. In DNA form, the CDR3 reads TGCGCCAGCAGCGGGAGGTCCTATAATTCACCCCTCCACTTT.

The rearrangement links TRBV10-3 to TRBJ2-3, with 7 positions matching TRBD1. Looked up from germline, CDR1 is ENHRY and CDR2 is SYGVKD. Trimming took 7 bases from V and 2 from J; bases not matched to a gene: 9. The CDR3 sequence is 15 residues long. CDR3: CAIKYRGGDTDTQYF. The DNA for the CDR3 is TGTGCCATCAAGTACAGGGGTGGGGACACAGATACGCAGTATTTT.

V and J are TRBV10-3 and TRBJ1-5; D not certain. This CDR3 comprises 16 residues. The V gene's germline CDR1 is ENHRY and CDR2 SYGVKD. The V gene lost 5 bases and the J gene lost 1 base, with 15 bases spanning the gap. CDR3 sequence (DNA): TGTGCCATCAGTCCCAATGTCGGGGAGAGCAATCAGCCCCAGCATTTT. Encoded protein: CAISPNVGESNQPQHF.

The chain has TRBV4-2 and TRBJ2-2; the D is unclear. Trimming took off 4 bases at V and 3 bases at J, with 12 bases between the two ends. This CDR3 region has 15 residues. Germline V gene lookup returns CDR1 LGHNA and CDR2 YNFKEQ. The CDR3 sequence is CASSPIRQYTGELFF. The CDR3 DNA sequence: TGTGCCAGCAGCCCCATACGACAATACACCGGGGAGCTGTTTTTT.

The V call is TRBV19, the J call TRBJ2-1, with 9 bases identical to TRBD1. The CDR3 loop spans 19 amino acids. The V gene end was trimmed by 1 base and the J gene end by 0 bases; junction bases not matched to a gene: 10. Germline V CDR1 and CDR2: LNHDA, SQIVND (reference sequence). The CDR3 DNA sequence: TGTGCCAGTAGTATAGTTCAGGGGACAGGGCGGAGCTCCTACAATGAGCAGTTCTTC. The encoded protein is CASSIVQGTGRSSYNEQFF. The full variable domain, with the rest looked up from reference TRBV19 and TRBJ2-1, is DGGITQSPKYLFRKEGQNVTLSCEQNLNHDAMYWYRQDPGQGLRLIYYSQIVNDFQKGDIAEGYSVSREKKESFPLTVTSAQKNPTAFYLCASSIVQGTGRSSYNEQFFGPGTRLTVL.